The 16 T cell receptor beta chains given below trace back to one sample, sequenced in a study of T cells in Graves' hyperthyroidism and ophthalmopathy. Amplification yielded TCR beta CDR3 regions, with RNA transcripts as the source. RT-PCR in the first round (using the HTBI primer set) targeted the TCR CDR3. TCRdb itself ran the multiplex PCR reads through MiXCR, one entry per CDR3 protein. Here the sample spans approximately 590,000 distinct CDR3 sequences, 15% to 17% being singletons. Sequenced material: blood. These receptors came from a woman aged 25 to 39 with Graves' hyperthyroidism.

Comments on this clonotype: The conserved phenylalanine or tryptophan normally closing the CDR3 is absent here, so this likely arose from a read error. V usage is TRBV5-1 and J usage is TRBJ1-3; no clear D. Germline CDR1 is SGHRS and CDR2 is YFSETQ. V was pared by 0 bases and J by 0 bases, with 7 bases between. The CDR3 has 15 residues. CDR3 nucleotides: TGCGCCAGCAGCTTGGAAGGGAACTCTGGAAACACCATATATCTT. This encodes CASSLEGNSGNTIYL.

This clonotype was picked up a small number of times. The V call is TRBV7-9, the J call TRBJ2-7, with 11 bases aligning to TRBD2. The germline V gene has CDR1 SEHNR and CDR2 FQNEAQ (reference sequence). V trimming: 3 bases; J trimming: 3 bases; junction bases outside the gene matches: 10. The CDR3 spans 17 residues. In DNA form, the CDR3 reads TGTGCCAGCAGCTTCCAGCCGACTAGCGGGAAAGTCTACGAGCAGTACTTC. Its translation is CASSFQPTSGKVYEQYF. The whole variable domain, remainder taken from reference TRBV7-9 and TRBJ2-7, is DTGVSQNPRHKITKRGQNVTFRCDPISEHNRLYWYRQTLGQGPEFLTYFQNEAQLEKSRLLSDRFSAERPKGSFSTLEIQRTEQGDSAMYLCASSFQPTSGKVYEQYFGPGTRLTVT.

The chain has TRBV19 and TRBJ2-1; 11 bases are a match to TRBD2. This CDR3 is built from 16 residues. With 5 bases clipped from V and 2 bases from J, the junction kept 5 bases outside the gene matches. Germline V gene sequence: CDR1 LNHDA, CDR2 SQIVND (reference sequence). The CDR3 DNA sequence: TGTGCCAGTAGTTTGACTAGCGGGATCCCCTACAATGAGCAGTTCTTC. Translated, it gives CASSLTSGIPYNEQFF.

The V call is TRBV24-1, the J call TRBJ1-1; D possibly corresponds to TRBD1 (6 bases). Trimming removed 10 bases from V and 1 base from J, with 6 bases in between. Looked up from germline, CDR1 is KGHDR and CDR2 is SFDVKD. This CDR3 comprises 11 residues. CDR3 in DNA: TGTGCCACACAGGGGAACACTGAAGCTTTCTTT. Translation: CATQGNTEAFF.

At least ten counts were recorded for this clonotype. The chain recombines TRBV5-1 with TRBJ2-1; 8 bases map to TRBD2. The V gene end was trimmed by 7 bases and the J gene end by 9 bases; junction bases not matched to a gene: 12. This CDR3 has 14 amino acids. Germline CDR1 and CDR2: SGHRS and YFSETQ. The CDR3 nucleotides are TGCGCCAGCCAACTGACCGGGAGGGGGGGTGAGCAGTTCTTC. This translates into CASQLTGRGGEQFF. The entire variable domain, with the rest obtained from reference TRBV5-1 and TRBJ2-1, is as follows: KAGVTQTPRYLIKTRGQQVTLSCSPISGHRSVSWYQQTPGQGLQFLFEYFSETQRNKGNFPGRFSGRQFSNSRSEMNVSTLELGDSALYLCASQLTGRGGEQFFGPGTRLTVL.

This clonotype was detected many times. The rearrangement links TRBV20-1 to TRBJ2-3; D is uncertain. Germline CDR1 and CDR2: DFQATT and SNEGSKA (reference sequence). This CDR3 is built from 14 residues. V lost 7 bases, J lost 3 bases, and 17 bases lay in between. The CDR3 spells CSGNVIGRTDTQYF. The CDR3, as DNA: TGCAGTGGCAATGTTATAGGAAGGACAGATACGCAGTATTTT.

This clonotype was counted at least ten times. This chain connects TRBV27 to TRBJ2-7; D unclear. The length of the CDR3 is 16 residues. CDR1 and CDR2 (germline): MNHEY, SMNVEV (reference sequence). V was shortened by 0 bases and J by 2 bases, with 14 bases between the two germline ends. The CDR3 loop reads CASSLSLGSATYEQYF. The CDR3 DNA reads TGTGCCAGCAGTTTATCCTTGGGCAGCGCCACCTACGAGCAGTACTTC.

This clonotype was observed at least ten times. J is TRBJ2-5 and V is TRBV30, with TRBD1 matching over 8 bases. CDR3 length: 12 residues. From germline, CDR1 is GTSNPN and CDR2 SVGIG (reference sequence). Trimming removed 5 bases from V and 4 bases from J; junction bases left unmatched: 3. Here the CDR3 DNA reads TGTGCCTGGTGGACAGGGTCAGAGACCCAGTACTTC. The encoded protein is CAWWTGSETQYF.

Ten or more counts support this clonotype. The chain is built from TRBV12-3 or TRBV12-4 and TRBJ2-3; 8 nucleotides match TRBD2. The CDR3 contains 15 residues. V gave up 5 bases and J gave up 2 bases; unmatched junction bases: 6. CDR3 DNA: TGTGCCAGCAGTCTTGAGCGGGGGCACACAGATACGCAGTATTTT. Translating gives CASSLERGHTDTQYF.

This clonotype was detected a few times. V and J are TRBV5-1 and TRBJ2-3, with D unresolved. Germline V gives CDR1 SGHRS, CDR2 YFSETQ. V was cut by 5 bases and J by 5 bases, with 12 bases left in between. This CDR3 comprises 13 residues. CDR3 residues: CASSLAVGDTQYF. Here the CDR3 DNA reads TGCGCCAGCAGTCTCGCTGTGGGAGATACGCAGTATTTT.

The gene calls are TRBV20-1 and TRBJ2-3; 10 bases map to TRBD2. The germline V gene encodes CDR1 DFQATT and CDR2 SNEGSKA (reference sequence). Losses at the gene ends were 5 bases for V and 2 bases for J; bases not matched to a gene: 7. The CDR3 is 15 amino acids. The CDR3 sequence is CSAGQLAGSTDTQYF. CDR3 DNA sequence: TGCAGTGCTGGTCAACTAGCGGGATCCACAGATACGCAGTATTTT.

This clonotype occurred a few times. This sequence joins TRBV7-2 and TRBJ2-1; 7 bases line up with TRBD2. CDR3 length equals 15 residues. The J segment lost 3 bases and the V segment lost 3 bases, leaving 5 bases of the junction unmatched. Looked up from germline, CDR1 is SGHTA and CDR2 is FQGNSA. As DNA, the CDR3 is TGTGCCAGCAGCTTGTGGACTAGGAGCTACAATGAGCAGTTCTTC. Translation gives CASSLWTRSYNEQFF.

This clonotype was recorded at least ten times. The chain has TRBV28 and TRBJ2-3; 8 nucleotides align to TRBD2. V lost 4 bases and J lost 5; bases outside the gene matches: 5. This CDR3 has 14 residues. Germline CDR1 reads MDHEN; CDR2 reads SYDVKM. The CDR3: CASSSGGLVDTQYF. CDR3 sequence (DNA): TGTGCCAGCAGTTCGGGAGGGCTGGTAGATACGCAGTATTTT.

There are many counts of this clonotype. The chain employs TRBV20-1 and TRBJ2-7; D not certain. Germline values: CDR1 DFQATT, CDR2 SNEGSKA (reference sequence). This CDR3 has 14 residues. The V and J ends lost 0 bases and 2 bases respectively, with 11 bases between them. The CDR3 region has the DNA TGCAGTGCTAGAGATCGCTCCAGTACCTACGAGCAGTACTTC. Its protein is CSARDRSSTYEQYF.

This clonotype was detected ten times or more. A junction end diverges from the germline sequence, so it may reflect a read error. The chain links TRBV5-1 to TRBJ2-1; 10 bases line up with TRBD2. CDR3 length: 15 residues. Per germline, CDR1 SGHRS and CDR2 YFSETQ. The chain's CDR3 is CASSSLAGGNNEQFF. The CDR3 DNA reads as TGTGCCAGCAGCTCTTTAGCGGGAGGCAACAATGAGCAGTTCTTC.

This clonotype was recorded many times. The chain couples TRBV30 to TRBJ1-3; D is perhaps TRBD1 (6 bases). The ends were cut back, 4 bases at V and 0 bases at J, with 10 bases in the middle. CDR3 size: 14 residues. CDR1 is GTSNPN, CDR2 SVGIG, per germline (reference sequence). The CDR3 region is CAWNGQLSGNTIYF. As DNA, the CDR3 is TGTGCCTGGAACGGACAGCTCTCTGGAAACACCATATATTTT.